This T cell receptor beta chain stems from a study of T cells expressing NK-cell markers. TCRdb re-called the 5' RACE reads and gives one entry per CDR3 protein, without DNA. The sample table sets out about 260,000 distinct CDR3 sequences. Germline values: CDR1 SGHNT, CDR2 YYREEE (reference sequence). The CDR3 is 14 amino acids. The TCR was taken from a man younger than 35 in good health. The chain links TRBV5-4 to TRBJ2-5; TCRdb designates TRBD2, a call that cannot be tested without DNA. The sample was blood T cells: a sorted CD56 or NKG2C T cell subset, CD4+ or CD8+ T cells, or bulk PBMC T cells (not recorded which). The CDR3 is CASSNNPSAETQYF.